This is a list of T cell receptor beta chains from one sample in a study of shared clonotypes between healthy human individuals. Produced via immunoSEQ multiplex PCR; TCRdb's table is partial and in-frame only. This sample carries around 350,000 clones, less than 85% of them seen once, and the ten largest clones take about 10%. The sequencing input was memory CD4+ T cells sorted from blood. The source of these receptors is a man aged 25-40 years in good health. Each CDR3 is given with its conserved first and last residue. Each record gives: CDR3 length, clone size, J gene, V gene, D gene, CDR3 DNA, CDR3 protein. A D gene is named only where the DNA matches it firmly. Clone size, where shown, is once, few, many, or a class for clones that have expanded.

11 | NA | TRBJ2-5 | TRBV25-1 | NA | TGTGCCAGCAGTGAATACGGGACCCAGTACTTC | CASSEYGTQYF
14 | few | TRBJ2-7 | TRBV19 | TRBD2 | TGTGCCAGTAGTGTCGGCGGGAGGATCTACGAGCAGTACTTC | CASSVGGRIYEQYF
14 | NA | TRBJ2-1 | TRBV5-4 | NA | TGTGCCAGCGGAGAGGCGCCCCGTCAGGGTGAGCAGTTCTTC | CASGEAPRQGEQFF
14 | few | TRBJ2-3 | TRBV2 | NA | TGTGCCAGCAGCGCGAGACGGGAGACAGATACGCAGTATTTT | CASSARRETDTQYF
16 | NA | TRBJ2-7 | TRBV5-6 | NA | TGTGCCAGCAGCTTGGGGGGGAGGACACAGCCCTACGAGCAGTACTTC | CASSLGGRTQPYEQYF
14 | NA | TRBJ2-1 | TRBV7-9 | NA | TGTGCCTTGAGGGGGGAGGGCCTTTACAATGAGCAGTTCTTC | CALRGEGLYNEQFF
12 | once | TRBJ2-7 | TRBV7-2 | TRBD2 | TGTGCCAGTAGCGGGAGCCACTACGAGCAGTACTTC | CASSGSHYEQYF
16 | few | TRBJ2-1 | TRBV27 | TRBD2 | TGTGCCAGCAGCGGGACTAGCGGGAGTCGATACAATGAGCAGTTCTTC | CASSGTSGSRYNEQFF
15 | NA | TRBJ1-3 | TRBV5-1 | NA | TGCGCCAGCAGCTTGGGGCGGACCTCTGGAAACACCATATATTTT | CASSLGRTSGNTIYF
17 | NA | TRBJ2-2 | TRBV18 | NA | TGTGCCAGCTCACGCAGGAGCGACCTCCCTAACACCGGAGAGCTGTTTTTT | CASSRRSDLPNTGELFF